The 5 T cell receptor beta chains given below trace back to one sample, sequenced in a study of T cell changes during pregnancy in multiple sclerosis. Repertoires were generated with immunoSEQ multiplex PCR, while TCRdb's copy carries only in-frame clones and drops some. The sample holds about 100,000 clones, 94% seen once. Sequenced here: peripheral blood, sampled before pregnancy. Every receptor here comes from a female donor with multiple sclerosis, enrolled in a pregnancy study.

The V call is TRBV4-1, the J call TRBJ2-7; D is possibly TRBD2 (6 bases). The V gene's germline CDR1 is MGHRA and CDR2 YSYEKL. This CDR3 is built from 15 residues. The V gene lost 1 base and the J gene lost 4 bases, with 14 bases spanning the gap. Here the CDR3 reads CASSQVGTGGYEQYF. CDR3 DNA sequence: TGCGCCAGCAGCCAAGTCGGGACTGGGGGTTACGAGCAGTACTTC.

This clone has a handful of counts. The J gene is TRBJ2-7, the V gene TRBV11-2; a possible D gene is TRBD1 (5 bases). The CDR3 runs to 14 residues. V was clipped by 0 bases and J by 6 bases, with 12 bases between them. In germline, CDR1 is SGHAT, CDR2 FQNNGV. The chain's CDR3 is CASSLDKGSGEQYF. CDR3 nucleotide sequence: TGTGCCAGCAGCTTAGATAAGGGGTCCGGCGAGCAGTACTTC.

The chain links TRBV11-2 to TRBJ2-1; D unresolved. V was clipped by 1 base and J by 8 bases, with 9 bases between them. The CDR3 totals 13 residues. Germline assignment: CDR1 SGHAT and CDR2 FQNNGV. The CDR3 bases are TGTGCCAGCAGCTTAGTTCCAGTCCATGAGCAGTTCTTC. Translation gives CASSLVPVHEQFF.

The gene calls are TRBV15 and TRBJ1-1; 7 positions agree with TRBD1. Per germline, CDR1 LNHNV and CDR2 YYDKDF (reference sequence). V gave up 5 bases and J gave up 1 base; unmatched junction bases: 1. The CDR3 is made up of 13 amino acids. CDR3 nucleotide sequence: TGTGCCACCAGCCGGGACAGGAACACTGAAGCTTTCTTT. Protein: CATSRDRNTEAFF.

V usage is TRBV6-5 and J usage is TRBJ2-7; 8 bases map to TRBD2. This CDR3 has 15 amino acids. Germline lookup yields CDR1 MNHEY and CDR2 SVGAGI. V was pared by 4 bases and J by 4 bases, with 9 bases of the junction left unmatched. CDR3 in amino acids: CASSFQLSGVYEQYF. The CDR3 region has the DNA TGTGCCAGCAGTTTTCAACTTAGCGGGGTTTACGAGCAGTACTTC.